Listed here are 32 T cell receptor beta chains from one sample, sequenced in a study of T cell changes during pregnancy in multiple sclerosis. TCRdb's copy holds only in-frame clones and misses some; the assay was immunoSEQ multiplex PCR. The data show 55,000 to 75,000 clones, with around 92% seen just once and 2.2% held by the top ten. The material sequenced was peripheral blood, taken in the third trimester of pregnancy. All receptors derive from a female donor in good health, enrolled as a control in a pregnancy study.

The chain has TRBV19 and TRBJ1-2; 9 bases are shared with TRBD1. Germline values: CDR1 LNHDA, CDR2 SQIVND (reference sequence). Trimming took 6 bases from V and 8 from J; bases not matched to a gene: 10. The CDR3 consists of 14 residues. The CDR3 region has the DNA TGTGCCAGTAGCCCTATTACAGGGGGCGGCGGCTACACCTTC. It translates to CASSPITGGGGYTF.

The gene calls are TRBV19 and TRBJ2-2; 9 nucleotides align to TRBD1. V lost 5 bases and J lost 3; bases outside the gene matches: 7. From germline, CDR1 is LNHDA and CDR2 SQIVND (reference sequence). CDR3 length: 16 amino acids. CDR3 in DNA: TGTGCCAGTAGTTCCAGACAGGGGGTATACACCGGGGAGCTGTTTTTT. Protein sequence: CASSSRQGVYTGELFF.

The rearrangement links TRBV19 to TRBJ2-7; perhaps TRBD1 as D (6 bases). The CDR3 sequence is 15 residues long. Germline loops: CDR1 LNHDA, CDR2 SQIVND (reference sequence). Trimming removed 5 bases from V and 3 bases from J, with 17 bases in between. CDR3 DNA sequence: TGTGCCAGTAGTCCCGGACAGACTACTTACTACGAGCAGTACTTC. Its protein product is CASSPGQTTYYEQYF.

This clone occurred once. J is TRBJ1-2 and V is TRBV6-1; 11 bases match TRBD1. The CDR3 totals 15 residues. Losses at the gene ends were 2 bases for V and 3 bases for J; bases not matched to a gene: 2. In germline, CDR1 is MNHNS, CDR2 SASEGT. CDR3 DNA: TGTGCCAGCAGTGAACGGACAGGGGGCTACTATGGCTACACCTTC. Protein: CASSERTGGYYGYTF.

The chain carries TRBV29-1 and TRBJ2-2; D possibly corresponds to TRBD1 (6 bases). Trimming removed 3 bases from V and 5 bases from J, with 13 bases in between. Germline V lookup: CDR1 SQVTM, CDR2 ANQGSEA. The CDR3 is made up of 14 amino acids. CDR3 in DNA: TGCAGCGTTGAGGTGGGGGCATCGACCGGGGAGCTGTTTTTT. It encodes CSVEVGASTGELFF.

This clone was seen only once. The chain is built from TRBV6-1 and TRBJ2-7, with a tentative D call TRBD1 (6 bases). V lost 6 bases to trimming and J lost 2 bases, with 11 bases between them. The CDR3 runs to 13 residues. Looked up from germline, CDR1 is MNHNS and CDR2 is SASEGT. The CDR3 reads CASSSGHTYEQYF. The CDR3 DNA is TGTGCCAGCAGCTCGGGACATACCTACGAGCAGTACTTC.

The chain combines TRBV9 with TRBJ1-1, with 8 bases fitting TRBD1. Per the germline V gene, CDR1 is SGDLS and CDR2 is YYNGEE. V lost 3 bases, J lost 5 bases, and 6 bases stayed unmatched. The CDR3 has 14 amino acids. CDR3 in DNA: TGTGCCAGCAGCGAAGGACAGGGAGGGACTGAAGCTTTCTTT. Amino acids: CASSEGQGGTEAFF.

The CDR3 coding sequence is TGTGCCAGCAGCTTAGCCAGGGGTCAATACAATGAGCAGTTCTTC. This encodes CASSLARGQYNEQFF. This chain uses TRBV11-3 with TRBJ2-1, with a weak D call TRBD1 (6 bases). V lost 1 base, J lost 4 bases, and 11 bases lay in between. The germline V gene encodes CDR1 SGHNT and CDR2 YENEEA. The CDR3 has 15 amino acids.

This clone has only a few counts. The chain links TRBV4-2 to TRBJ2-1, with a possible D match to TRBD1 (6 bases). V was cut by 2 bases and J by 8 bases, with 7 bases left in between. This CDR3 is 12 amino acids long. Germline loops: CDR1 LGHNA, CDR2 YNFKEQ. The CDR3 is CASSQWGHEQFF. DNA for the CDR3: TGTGCCAGCAGCCAATGGGGGCATGAGCAGTTCTTC.

V is TRBV10-2 and J is TRBJ2-3, with 8 positions matching TRBD2. The CDR3 has 14 residues. The V gene end was trimmed by 8 bases and the J gene end by 2 bases; junction bases not matched to a gene: 6. Germline CDR1 reads WSHSY; CDR2 reads SAAADI. DNA for the CDR3: TGCGCCAGCCGACGGGAGGGACACACAGATACGCAGTATTTT. It specifies CASRREGHTDTQYF.

V gene TRBV6-5 combines with J gene TRBJ1-1; 8 nucleotides align to TRBD1. This CDR3 has 14 amino acids. The trim removed 2 bases at V and 5 bases at J, leaving 4 bases unmatched. Germline CDR1 is MNHEY and CDR2 is SVGAGI. CDR3 loop: CASSYQGARTEAFF. In DNA form, the CDR3 reads TGTGCCAGCAGTTACCAGGGGGCGAGGACTGAAGCTTTCTTT.

The V call is TRBV28, the J call TRBJ1-3, with a weak D call TRBD1 (6 bases). CDR1 and CDR2 (germline): MDHEN, SYDVKM. The V end lost 2 bases, the J end lost 0 bases, and 14 bases lay between the germline ends. The CDR3 contains 17 residues. CDR3 region: CASSLILGQTSGNTIYF. As DNA, the CDR3 is TGTGCCAGCAGTTTAATCTTAGGACAGACCTCTGGAAACACCATATATTTT.

V is TRBV5-5 and J is TRBJ2-1; TRBD2 matches at 8 bases. CDR1 SGHKS and CDR2 YYEKEE come from the germline V gene (reference sequence). The CDR3 is made up of 15 amino acids. V gave up 1 base and J gave up 3 bases; unmatched junction bases: 3. The DNA for the CDR3 is TGTGCCAGCAGCTTGTGGGCGGGAGGCTACAATGAGCAGTTCTTC. Its translation is CASSLWAGGYNEQFF.

V and J are TRBV6-1 and TRBJ1-4, with 9 bases aligning to TRBD1. CDR1 is MNHNS and CDR2 is SASEGT in the germline V gene. With 4 bases clipped from V and 7 bases from J, the junction kept 7 bases outside the gene matches. The CDR3 is made up of 15 amino acids. The CDR3, as DNA: TGTGCCAGCAGTGCACAGGGGGCGGGTTCTGAAAAACTGTTTTTT. It codes for CASSAQGAGSEKLFF.

This chain connects TRBV4-1 to TRBJ2-3; no definite D call. Germline V CDR1 and CDR2: MGHRA, YSYEKL. The CDR3 runs 13 residues. V was pared by 3 bases and J by 7 bases, with 11 bases between. The CDR3 reads CASSHQLSNTQYF. The CDR3 coding sequence is TGCGCCAGCAGCCACCAACTATCCAATACGCAGTATTTT.

The rearrangement joins TRBV7-2 to TRBJ2-7, with a weak D call TRBD1 (5 bases). Trimming took 1 base from V and 2 from J, leaving 9 bases between them. CDR1 and CDR2 (germline): SGHTA, FQGNSA. This CDR3 region has 14 residues. DNA of the CDR3: TGTGCCAGCAGCTTAGTAGGGGTGACCTACGAGCAGTACTTC. Translation: CASSLVGVTYEQYF.

The chain couples TRBV2 to TRBJ2-5; 10 nucleotides match TRBD2. The CDR3 consists of 17 residues. Losses at the gene ends were 3 bases for V and 1 base for J; bases not matched to a gene: 8. Germline V CDR1 and CDR2: SNHLY, FYNNEI. Written as DNA, the CDR3 is TGTGCCAGCAGTGACGTTAAGCGGGGGGGATCCCAAGAGACCCAGTACTTC. Translating it yields CASSDVKRGGSQETQYF.

The rearrangement joins TRBV10-1 to TRBJ2-7; D remains unclear. Germline V CDR1 and CDR2: WNHNN, SYGVQD (reference sequence). The CDR3 spans 13 residues. The V end lost 3 bases, the J end lost 0 bases, and 6 bases lay between the germline ends. DNA for the CDR3: TGCGCCAGCAGTGACGACACCTCCTACGAGCAGTACTTC. It codes for CASSDDTSYEQYF.

J is TRBJ2-7 and V is TRBV10-3, with a possible D match to TRBD2 (6 bases). Germline assignment: CDR1 ENHRY and CDR2 SYGVKD. There are 14 residues in the CDR3. Deletions cut 0 bases from V and 4 bases from J, with 10 bases between. The CDR3 coding sequence is TGTGCCATCAGTGAGTCATCGGGGGTGTACGAGCAGTACTTC. Translation gives CAISESSGVYEQYF.

The chain combines TRBV6-4 with TRBJ2-2, with D maybe TRBD1 (6 bases). This CDR3 is built from 16 residues. Trimming removed 0 bases from V and 1 base from J, with 9 bases in between. CDR1 and CDR2 (germline): MRHNA, SNTAGT. CDR3 region: CASSDSHRENTGELFF. The CDR3 bases are TGTGCCAGCAGTGACTCCCACAGGGAGAACACCGGGGAGCTGTTTTTT.

CDR3 amino acids: CASSLLTGEAYEQYF. Here the CDR3 DNA reads TGTGCCAGCAGCTTACTTACAGGGGAGGCCTACGAGCAGTACTTC. This chain connects TRBV11-2 to TRBJ2-7; maybe TRBD1 (7 bases). The germline V and J ends were trimmed by 2 bases and 2 bases, with 13 bases remaining between them. From germline, CDR1 is SGHAT and CDR2 FQNNGV. The CDR3 sequence is 15 residues long.

This sequence joins TRBV2 and TRBJ1-6; TRBD1 agrees at 7 bases. Trimming at V came to 2 bases and at J to 7 bases, leaving 2 bases not matched to a gene. The length of the CDR3 is 14 residues. Per the germline V gene, CDR1 is SNHLY and CDR2 is FYNNEI. The CDR3 spells CASSERTGNSPLHF. Written as DNA, the CDR3 is TGTGCCAGCAGTGAACGGACAGGCAATTCACCCCTCCACTTT.

CDR3 protein: CASSPGTGSGQPQHF. The DNA for the CDR3 is TGTGCCAGCAGCCCAGGGACAGGGTCGGGACAGCCCCAGCATTTT. The V and J genes are TRBV27 and TRBJ1-5; 9 positions agree with TRBD1. V was pared by 6 bases and J by 7 bases, with 10 bases of the junction left unmatched. Per the germline V gene, CDR1 is MNHEY and CDR2 is SMNVEV (reference sequence). The length of the CDR3 is 15 residues.

This chain connects TRBV19 to TRBJ2-7, with a tentative D call TRBD1 (8 bases). This CDR3 contains 14 residues. CDR1 LNHDA and CDR2 SQIVND come from the germline V gene (reference sequence). V lost 7 bases and J 4 bases, leaving 17 bases between the germline ends. CDR3 DNA sequence: TGTGCCAGTACCCAGACAGGGGAGGGTTACGAGCAGTACTTC. It codes for CASTQTGEGYEQYF.

This clone was observed once. The chain couples TRBV5-6 to TRBJ2-1; 8 bases are shared with TRBD1. J gave up 12 bases and V 4 bases, and 21 bases lay outside the gene matches. This CDR3 is built from 17 residues. Germline loops: CDR1 SGHDT, CDR2 YYEEEE. This chain's CDR3 is CASSLGTRDRLALRQFF. For the CDR3, the DNA is TGTGCCAGCAGCCTGGGAACCCGGGACAGGTTGGCGCTAAGGCAGTTCTTC.

This chain joins TRBV28 and TRBJ1-2, with D uncertain. Germline values: CDR1 MDHEN, CDR2 SYDVKM. The CDR3 loop spans 12 amino acids. V was pared by 7 bases and J by 4 bases, with 10 bases between. CDR3 in DNA: TGTGCCAGCATTGCAGGAGGCTATGGCTACACCTTC. Its protein product is CASIAGGYGYTF.

CDR3 bases: TGTGCCAGCAACAAGGGGCGGCTCCGGTCGGATGAGCAGTTCTTC. It translates to CASNKGRLRSDEQFF. The V and J genes are TRBV7-8 and TRBJ2-1; D possibly corresponds to TRBD1 (5 bases). The CDR3 covers 15 residues. The germline V gene encodes CDR1 SGHVS and CDR2 FQNEAQ. The V and J ends lost 7 bases and 8 bases respectively, with 21 bases between them.

The rearrangement links TRBV2 to TRBJ1-6; a possible D gene is TRBD1 (6 bases). The length of the CDR3 is 15 residues. Germline lookup yields CDR1 SNHLY and CDR2 FYNNEI. Trimming left V 4 bases short and J 6 bases short, with 13 bases between. Written as DNA, the CDR3 is TGTGCCAGCAGTGGGGCAGGGGTGAGTAATTCACCCCTCCACTTT. Protein: CASSGAGVSNSPLHF.

This clone occurred once. This chain uses TRBV21-1 with TRBJ2-5; the listed D gene, TRBD1, was not tested against the DNA. TRBV21-1 is annotated as a pseudogene. The CDR3 spans 14 residues. The CDR3 loop is CASSKVAGVETQYF. CDR3 DNA: TGTGCCAGCAGCAAAGTTGCAGGGGTCGAGACCCAGTACTTC.

The V and J genes are TRBV28 and TRBJ1-1; no clear D gene. Trimming pared 6 bases from V and 2 bases from J, leaving 10 bases between. The germline V gene encodes CDR1 MDHEN and CDR2 SYDVKM. This CDR3 region has 13 residues. The CDR3 DNA is TGTGCCAGCAGCTGGAGGGCAAACACTGAAGCTTTCTTT. Its protein is CASSWRANTEAFF.

This clone was seen more than once but under ten times. The same CDR3 can be traced to other DNA sequences in this sample. In DNA, the CDR3 is TGTGCCAGCAGTTTCAGCGGGAACACTGAAGCTTTCTTT. Amino acids: CASSFSGNTEAFF. This chain connects TRBV27 to TRBJ1-1; D not resolved. Germline-derived CDR1 and CDR2 are MNHEY and SMNVEV (reference sequence). The germline V and J ends were trimmed by 3 bases and 1 base, with 6 bases remaining between them. The CDR3 contains 13 residues.

Written as DNA, the CDR3 is TGTGCCAGCAGTTTATCGATCGCGGGAGGCAAAGAGACCCAGTACTTC. This sequence encodes CASSLSIAGGKETQYF. This rearrangement joins TRBV27 to TRBJ2-5; the match to TRBD2 covers 8 bases. Unmatched junction bases numbered 6, after V lost 0 bases and J lost 3 bases. CDR1 and CDR2 (germline): MNHEY, SMNVEV (reference sequence). The length of the CDR3 is 16 residues.